Listed here is a single T cell receptor beta chain. Original methodology: Using reference gene primer amplification, nucleated cell counts were estimated. Profiled with immunoSEQ multiplex PCR; TCRdb holds only in-frame clones, not every one. The V and J calls and clone size come from that table; D and trimming were worked out from the DNA. The sample yields about 55,000 clones, 65% to 90% seen once. The sample is drawn from a study of blood T cell repertoires in COVID-19. Whole-study context: Acute and convalescent COVID-19 specimens originated in the United States, Italy and Spain. Sample material is recorded as cDNA or gDNA derived from T cells, B-cell-depleted T cells, or PBMCs.

Trimming stripped 11 bases from V and 0 bases from J, with 18 bases between. The germline V gene has CDR1 SEHNR and CDR2 FQNEAQ (reference sequence). The CDR3 is made up of 15 amino acids. The clonotype originates from a human donor in a cohort sampled during active COVID-19. This chain uses TRBV7-9 with TRBJ2-3; the D gene is possibly TRBD2 (6 bases). Sequences were obtained from peripheral blood. CDR3 nucleotide sequence: TGTGCCGGCGGGACTCAGAAACTGAGCACAGATACGCAGTATTTT. The encoded protein is CAGGTQKLSTDTQYF.